Below, one TCR beta chain is given with its context. The data were obtained in a study of blood T cell repertoires in COVID-19. Study-wide background: Samples of COVID-19 (acute and convalescent) were obtained from the United States, Italy and Spain. Sample material is recorded as cDNA or gDNA derived from T cells, B-cell-depleted T cells, or PBMCs.

V lost 6 bases, J lost 7 bases, and 5 bases stayed unmatched. The CDR3 contains 14 residues. Germline V gives CDR1 ENHRY, CDR2 SYGVKD. TCRdb keeps only in-frame clones here, not all; method: immunoSEQ multiplex PCR. The sample includes 150,000 to 200,000 clones, approximately 80% of them seen just once. Sequenced material: peripheral blood. This TCR came from a woman older than 75 with COVID-19, enrolled during active disease. The chain employs TRBV10-3 and TRBJ1-6; 8 positions agree with TRBD1. The CDR3 nucleotides read TGTGCCATCAGATCGACAGGGGAAAATTCACCCCTCCACTTT. It translates to CAIRSTGENSPLHF.